This passage covers 28 T cell receptor beta chains from one sample sequenced in a study of cytomegalovirus exposure and HLA in healthy donors. With 60 Vbeta and 13 Jbeta primers, the PCR was carried out. TCRdb's table, derived via immunoSEQ multiplex PCR, lists solely in-frame clones and lacks some. The table shows about 140,000 clones, with about 78% occurring only once. The sequenced sample consisted of PBMCs. These receptors originate from a man aged 35-49 years in good health and CMV-seropositive.

This sequence joins TRBV4-1 and TRBJ1-2; no clear D. Germline CDR1 is MGHRA and CDR2 is YSYEKL. With 1 base removed from V and 3 bases from J, the gap between germline ends came to 15 bases. This CDR3 has 16 residues. The CDR3 protein is CASSQAPRLGYYGYTF. The CDR3 DNA is TGCGCCAGCAGCCAAGCCCCACGGTTGGGCTACTATGGCTACACCTTC.

This rearrangement joins TRBV5-4 to TRBJ2-1; 7 bases are a match to TRBD1. Germline assignment: CDR1 SGHNT and CDR2 YYREEE (reference sequence). The CDR3 runs to 14 residues. V lost 3 bases to trimming and J lost 6 bases; unmatched junction nucleotides: 6. This CDR3 reads CASSSPGQANEQFF. DNA of the CDR3: TGTGCCAGCAGCTCCCCAGGACAGGCCAATGAGCAGTTCTTC. Using reference TRBV5-4 and TRBJ2-1 for the parts outside the CDR3, the full variable domain is ETGVTQSPTHLIKTRGQQVTLRCSSQSGHNTVSWYQQALGQGPQFIFQYYREEENGRGNFPPRFSGLQFPNYSSELNVNALELDDSALYLCASSSPGQANEQFFGPGTRLTVL.

J is TRBJ2-1 and V is TRBV5-1; D is uncertain. Germline V gene data show CDR1 as SGHRS and CDR2 as YFSETQ. V was trimmed by 2 bases and J by 0 bases, leaving 12 bases between them. This CDR3 region has 16 residues. Here the CDR3 DNA reads TGCGCCAGCAGCTTTCCCCATACGAGCTCCTACAATGAGCAGTTCTTC. Protein: CASSFPHTSSYNEQFF.

This chain links TRBV7-2 with TRBJ2-3; TRBD2 matches at 11 bases. Germline CDR1 and CDR2: SGHTA and FQGNSA. V gave up 5 bases and J gave up 3 bases; unmatched junction bases: 4. This CDR3 is built from 15 residues. For the CDR3, the DNA is TGTGCCAGCAGCCTTAGCGGGAGGGGTACAGATACGCAGTATTTT. Translated: CASSLSGRGTDTQYF.

CDR3 sequence: CASKPDRGRGANVLTF. The CDR3 bases are TGTGCCAGTAAACCGGACAGGGGGCGAGGGGCCAACGTCCTGACTTTC. This rearrangement joins TRBV19 to TRBJ2-6; 11 bases match TRBD1. The V gene end was trimmed by 7 bases and the J gene end by 4 bases; junction bases not matched to a gene: 6. The CDR3 has 16 amino acids. Germline CDR1 is LNHDA and CDR2 is SQIVND (reference sequence). Filled out from reference TRBV19 and TRBJ2-6, the complete variable domain reads DGGITQSPKYLFRKEGQNVTLSCEQNLNHDAMYWYRQDPGQGLRLIYYSQIVNDFQKGDIAEGYSVSREKKESFPLTVTSAQKNPTAFYLCASKPDRGRGANVLTFGAGSRLTVL.

CDR3 protein: CASSPGRGPEGYTF. The CDR3 DNA follows: TGTGCCAGCAGTCCCGGGAGGGGGCCTGAGGGCTACACCTTC. The J gene is TRBJ1-2, the V gene TRBV7-2; TRBD1 aligns across 7 bases. V trimming: 6 bases; J trimming: 8 bases; junction bases outside the gene matches: 12. There are 14 residues in the CDR3. Germline V lookup: CDR1 SGHTA, CDR2 FQGNSA.

The V and J genes are TRBV10-3 and TRBJ2-3; D possibly corresponds to TRBD2 (6 bases). In germline, CDR1 is ENHRY, CDR2 SYGVKD. V dropped 3 bases and J dropped 6 bases, with 16 bases sitting between them. The CDR3 sequence is 15 residues long. As DNA, the CDR3 is TGTGCCATCAGTGAACCGGGACTCTCGGAGGATACGCAGTATTTT. This translates into CAISEPGLSEDTQYF.

This clone appeared a few times. The V call is TRBV29-1, the J call TRBJ1-4; 11 nucleotides agree with TRBD1. The length of the CDR3 is 20 residues. The V segment lost 5 bases and the J segment 4 bases; nucleotides outside the gene matches: 21. Germline V lookup: CDR1 SQVTM, CDR2 ANQGSEA. The CDR3 nucleotides are TGCAGCGTTCCAAGCCTCCGGGACAGGGGGTCACGGAGGTTTAATGAAAAACTGTTTTTT. It specifies CSVPSLRDRGSRRFNEKLFF.

The chain joins TRBV9 to TRBJ2-5, with TRBD1 as a possible D gene (7 bases). CDR1 and CDR2 from the germline V gene are SGDLS and YYNGEE. CDR3 length: 16 amino acids. The V end was cut by 0 bases, the J end by 5 bases, with 17 bases between. CDR3 DNA sequence: TGTGCCAGCAGCGTAGGCGGCAGGGGGGTGCGGGAGACCCAGTACTTC. Its protein product is CASSVGGRGVRETQYF.

The rearrangement uses TRBV4-3 and TRBJ2-2; 9 bases map to TRBD1. The V segment lost 3 bases and the J segment 2 bases; nucleotides outside the gene matches: 7. CDR1 is LGHNA, CDR2 YSLEER, per germline. The CDR3 length is 17 residues. The CDR3 spells CASSHARQGVNTGELFF. The CDR3 region has the DNA TGCGCCAGCAGCCACGCCCGACAGGGGGTAAACACCGGGGAGCTGTTTTTT.

The J gene is TRBJ1-1, the V gene TRBV5-5; D unresolved. Between the trimmed V and J ends, which lost 0 bases and 9 bases, there was a span of 9 bases. The CDR3 runs to 12 residues. The germline V gene has CDR1 SGHKS and CDR2 YYEKEE (reference sequence). The CDR3 is CASSLGAPKAFF. Here the CDR3 DNA reads TGTGCCAGCAGCTTGGGGGCGCCGAAAGCTTTCTTT.

The V and J genes are TRBV4-3 and TRBJ1-5; D is unclear. V was pared by 4 bases and J by 4 bases, with 14 bases between. The CDR3 has 15 amino acids. The germline CDR1 and CDR2 sequences are LGHNA and YSLEER. The CDR3: CASSLAAGLNQPQHF. In DNA form, the CDR3 reads TGCGCCAGCAGCCTCGCCGCGGGCCTGAATCAGCCCCAGCATTTT.

The CDR3 DNA reads TGTGCCAGCAGCTTAGGGGGAGTTCAAGAGACCCAGTACTTC. This translates into CASSLGGVQETQYF. The chain combines TRBV7-2 with TRBJ2-5, with D perhaps matching TRBD2 (5 bases). The V gene's germline CDR1 is SGHTA and CDR2 FQGNSA. This CDR3 is built from 14 residues. V lost 1 base and J 2 bases, leaving 8 bases between the germline ends.

This sequence joins TRBV10-3 and TRBJ2-3, with 8 positions matching TRBD1. The V segment lost 6 bases and the J segment 0 bases; nucleotides outside the gene matches: 5. CDR3 size: 15 residues. Germline V lookup: CDR1 ENHRY, CDR2 SYGVKD. The CDR3 reads CAIRGQEESTDTQYF. CDR3 in DNA: TGTGCCATCAGGGGACAGGAGGAAAGCACAGATACGCAGTATTTT.

The genes are TRBV27 and TRBJ1-2; D gene unclear. This CDR3 has 16 amino acids. V gave up 3 bases and J gave up 6 bases, with 20 bases separating them. CDR1 and CDR2 (germline): MNHEY, SMNVEV (reference sequence). This CDR3 is CASSFRPSGGVDGYTF. CDR3 bases: TGTGCCAGCAGTTTTAGGCCCTCCGGCGGGGTGGATGGCTACACCTTC.

This clone has more than one count but fewer than ten. The chain uses TRBV6-6 and TRBJ1-1; TRBD1 might be the D (6 bases). The CDR3 consists of 15 residues. The germline V and J ends were trimmed by 1 base and 1 base, with 10 bases remaining between them. Germline V gene sequence: CDR1 MNHNY, CDR2 SVGAGI (reference sequence). CDR3 nucleotides: TGTGCCAGCAGTTACTACCAGGGGAAGAACACTGAAGCTTTCTTT. This gives the protein CASSYYQGKNTEAFF.

V is TRBV29-1 and J is TRBJ2-1; 9 positions agree with TRBD1. Trimming cost V 6 bases and J 8 bases; bases outside gene matches: 5. This CDR3 is built from 12 residues. Germline-derived CDR1 and CDR2 are SQVTM and ANQGSEA. CDR3 loop: CSVGQGRDEQFF. CDR3 coding DNA: TGCAGCGTAGGACAGGGGAGGGATGAGCAGTTCTTC.

The chain has TRBV14 and TRBJ2-7, with 9 bases aligning to TRBD2. The CDR3 consists of 15 residues. Germline CDR1 reads SGHDN; CDR2 reads FVKESK. Germline trimming cut 4 bases from V and 0 bases from J; bases unmatched to any gene: 4. CDR3 DNA: TGTGCCAGCAGCCTCCTAGCGGGGAGCTCCTACGAGCAGTACTTC. This translates into CASSLLAGSSYEQYF. The variable domain in full, with the rest retrieved from reference TRBV14 and TRBJ2-7, is EAGVTQFPSHSVIEKGQTVTLRCDPISGHDNLYWYRRVMGKEIKFLLHFVKESKQDESGMPNNRFLAERTGGTYSTLKVQPAELEDSGVYFCASSLLAGSSYEQYFGPGTRLTVT.

The J gene is TRBJ2-5, the V gene TRBV7-8, with D possibly being TRBD1 (5 bases). Deletions cut 1 base from V and 5 bases from J, with 20 bases between. The germline gives CDR1 SGHVS, CDR2 FQNEAQ. The CDR3 is 17 amino acids. For the CDR3, the DNA is TGTGCCAGCAGCTTAGAATTTAGGGGCAGGGTGTGGGAGACCCAGTACTTC. Its translation: CASSLEFRGRVWETQYF.

This clone has just a few counts. The chain combines TRBV5-1 with TRBJ2-6; tentatively, D is TRBD1 (5 bases). Germline assignment: CDR1 SGHRS and CDR2 YFSETQ. Trimming cost V 2 bases and J 1 base, with 10 bases left between them. The CDR3 length is 16 residues. The DNA for the CDR3 is TGCGCCAGCAGCTTACAGGTACTATCTGGGGCCAACGTCCTGACTTTC. Translation: CASSLQVLSGANVLTF. The full variable domain, its missing parts supplied by reference TRBV5-1 and TRBJ2-6, is KAGVTQTPRYLIKTRGQQVTLSCSPISGHRSVSWYQQTPGQGLQFLFEYFSETQRNKGNFPGRFSGRQFSNSRSEMNVSTLELGDSALYLCASSLQVLSGANVLTFGAGSRLTVL.

The rearrangement joins TRBV5-1 to TRBJ2-1, with 7 nucleotides matching TRBD1. V lost 4 bases, J lost 2 bases, and 6 bases stayed unmatched. Germline V gives CDR1 SGHRS, CDR2 YFSETQ. The CDR3 consists of 15 residues. The DNA of the CDR3 is TGCGCCAGCAGCATACCGGGACAGACCTACAATGAGCAGTTCTTC. Protein product: CASSIPGQTYNEQFF.

V is TRBV14 and J is TRBJ2-3; D unresolved. CDR1 is SGHDN, CDR2 FVKESK, per germline. V was clipped by 0 bases and J by 2 bases, with 18 bases between them. The CDR3 is made up of 18 amino acids. DNA of the CDR3: TGTGCCAGCAGCCAAGATGATGGTCGCTATGAATACACAGATACGCAGTATTTT. It specifies CASSQDDGRYEYTDTQYF.

The chain uses TRBV1 and TRBJ2-3; whether TRBD1, the table's D call, matches the DNA was not checked. TRBV1 is reported as a pseudogene. The CDR3 has 16 amino acids. The CDR3 nucleotides are TGCACCAGCAGCCCACATCCAAGGGGGTCCACAGATACGCAGTATTTT. As protein: CTSSPHPRGSTDTQYF.

Regarding this clone: Other DNA sequences in the sample encode the same CDR3. V is TRBV29-1 and J is TRBJ1-3; weak D call: TRBD1 (6 bases). The CDR3 totals 12 residues. Looked up from germline, CDR1 is SQVTM and CDR2 is ANQGSEA. Trimming removed 6 bases from V and 7 bases from J, with 13 bases in between. The CDR3 loop reads CSVGDNGNTIYF. DNA for the CDR3: TGCAGCGTCGGGGACAATGGGAACACCATATATTTT.

The rearrangement joins TRBV28 to TRBJ1-3, with 8 nucleotides matching TRBD1. After removal of 1 base from V and 12 bases from J, the junction contained 2 bases not matched to a gene. CDR3 length: 12 residues. Looked up from germline, CDR1 is MDHEN and CDR2 is SYDVKM. The CDR3 is CASSLSGQDIYF. CDR3 nucleotide sequence: TGTGCCAGCAGTTTATCGGGACAGGACATATATTTT.

The rearrangement joins TRBV4-1 to TRBJ1-5; no reliable D call. The CDR3 loop spans 16 amino acids. V was clipped by 1 base and J by 6 bases, with 16 bases between them. The germline V gene has CDR1 MGHRA and CDR2 YSYEKL. CDR3 sequence: CASSQGVGEGGQPQHF. CDR3 DNA sequence: TGCGCCAGCAGCCAAGGAGTCGGGGAGGGCGGTCAGCCCCAGCATTTT.

The chain joins TRBV19 to TRBJ1-1; tentatively, D is TRBD1 (5 bases). CDR1 and CDR2 from the germline V gene are LNHDA and SQIVND (reference sequence). The CDR3 is 13 residues long. V lost 5 bases and J 1 base, leaving 8 bases between the germline ends. The CDR3 reads CASSLQENTEAFF. The CDR3 DNA is TGTGCCAGTAGTTTACAGGAGAACACTGAAGCTTTCTTT.

The rearrangement joins TRBV5-1 to TRBJ2-5; weak D call: TRBD2 (7 bases). Germline V lookup: CDR1 SGHRS, CDR2 YFSETQ. This CDR3 is built from 16 residues. Trimming left V 0 bases short and J 2 bases short, with 14 bases between. The CDR3 region is CASSLGPKGGQETQYF. CDR3 nucleotide sequence: TGCGCCAGCAGCTTGGGGCCCAAGGGGGGGCAAGAGACCCAGTACTTC.